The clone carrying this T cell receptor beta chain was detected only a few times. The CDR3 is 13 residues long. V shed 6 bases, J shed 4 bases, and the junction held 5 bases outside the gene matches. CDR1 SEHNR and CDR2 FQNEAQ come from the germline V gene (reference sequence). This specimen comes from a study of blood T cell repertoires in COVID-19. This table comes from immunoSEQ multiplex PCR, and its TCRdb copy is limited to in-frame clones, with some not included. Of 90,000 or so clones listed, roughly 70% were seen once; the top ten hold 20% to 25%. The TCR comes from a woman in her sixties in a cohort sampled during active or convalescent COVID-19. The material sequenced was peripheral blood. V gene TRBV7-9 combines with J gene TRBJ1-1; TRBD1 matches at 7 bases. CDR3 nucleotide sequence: TGTGCCAGCAGAACACAGGGGACCACTGAAGCTTTCTTT. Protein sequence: CASRTQGTTEAFF.